The 26 T cell receptor beta chains presented below share a single source sample, sequenced in a study of T-cell reconstitution after alpha-beta-depleted transplantation in children. Unique molecular identifiers were incorporated when the TCRbeta library was constructed. TCRdb fed the PCR reads into MiXCR, producing one record per CDR3 protein. Among about 78,000 distinct CDR3 sequences listed, roughly 13% were seen once. Sequences were derived from PBMCs, mostly from graft donor cells, sampled 180 days after TCRalphabeta/CD19-depleted stem cell transplant. These receptors were obtained from a male patient between 2 and 15 years old who had a stem cell transplant for acute lymphoblastic leukemia, so the T cells may come from the graft donor.

V is TRBV5-6 and J is TRBJ2-7; D is possibly TRBD2 (6 bases). V was shortened by 1 base and J by 3 bases, with 11 bases between the two germline ends. The CDR3 consists of 14 residues. Germline CDR1 SGHDT, CDR2 YYEEEE. CDR3: CASSLRVGGYEQYF. DNA for the CDR3: TGTGCCAGCAGCTTGCGGGTGGGGGGCTACGAGCAGTACTTC.

The chain links TRBV4-1 to TRBJ2-1; 11 nucleotides agree with TRBD2. The germline V gene encodes CDR1 MGHRA and CDR2 YSYEKL. J was trimmed by 5 bases and V by 4 bases; bases with no gene match: 7. CDR3 length: 16 residues. The CDR3 spells CASSPSGLAAHNEQFF. CDR3 DNA: TGCGCCAGCAGCCCGTCGGGACTAGCGGCGCACAATGAGCAGTTCTTC.

The chain carries TRBV25-1 and TRBJ2-7, with 10 bases aligning to TRBD1. The V and J ends lost 5 bases and 3 bases, in that order; junction bases with no gene match: 7. Germline lookup yields CDR1 MGHDK and CDR2 SYGVNS. The CDR3 contains 15 residues. CDR3 nucleotides: TGTGCCAGCAGTCGCTCCCGGGACAGGGGCTACGAGCAGTACTTC. Its translation: CASSRSRDRGYEQYF.

This clonotype was picked up a small number of times. The chain carries TRBV5-5 and TRBJ2-7, with TRBD2 as a possible D gene (6 bases). The CDR3 has 16 residues. Germline CDR1 and CDR2: SGHKS and YYEKEE (reference sequence). Trimming cost V 0 bases and J 2 bases, with 15 bases left between them. The DNA of the CDR3 is TGTGCCAGCAGCTTGGAGGGACTCGTACCTCCCTACGAGCAGTACTTC. Translation: CASSLEGLVPPYEQYF.

This clonotype was detected only once. The chain carries TRBV12-1 and TRBJ1-1. TRBV12-1 is annotated as a pseudogene. This CDR3 has 15 residues. The CDR3 spells CASSVGAHKNTEAFF. The CDR3, as DNA: TGTGCCAGCAGCGTAGGGGCCCACAAGAACACTGAAGCTTTCTTT.

This clonotype has more than one count but fewer than ten. The CDR3 coding sequence is TGCAGTGCTAGAGATACGGGACGGTGGGGAAATGGCTACACCTTC. Amino acid sequence: CSARDTGRWGNGYTF. The V gene is TRBV20-1, the J gene TRBJ1-2, with D possibly being TRBD1 (5 bases). This CDR3 has 15 residues. Germline-derived CDR1 and CDR2 are DFQATT and SNEGSKA (reference sequence). V was trimmed by 0 bases and J by 6 bases, leaving 17 bases between them.

This clonotype was observed at least ten times. This sequence joins TRBV7-9 and TRBJ2-3; TRBD2 matches 8 bases. CDR1 and CDR2 from the germline V gene are SEHNR and FQNEAQ (reference sequence). The CDR3 has 16 residues. J gave up 4 bases and V 0 bases, and 6 bases lay outside the gene matches. The CDR3 DNA is TGTGCCAGCAGCTTAGCGGAAAGCGGGAGTTCAGATACGCAGTATTTT. Translation: CASSLAESGSSDTQYF.

The gene calls are TRBV27 and TRBJ2-5; no reliable D call. Looked up from germline, CDR1 is MNHEY and CDR2 is SMNVEV (reference sequence). V was shortened by 5 bases and J by 0 bases, with 13 bases between the two germline ends. This CDR3 contains 15 residues. The CDR3, as DNA: TGTGCCAGCAGTCCTACTTTAGGGAACCAAGAGACCCAGTACTTC. Translating it yields CASSPTLGNQETQYF.

This clonotype was counted only a few times. J is TRBJ1-1 and V is TRBV6-6; D call uncertain. Deletions cut 8 bases from V and 1 base from J, with 8 bases between. The CDR3 is 12 amino acids. The germline CDR1 and CDR2 sequences are MNHNY and SVGAGI (reference sequence). The CDR3 bases are TGTGCCAGCCGTCAGTGGAACACTGAAGCTTTCTTT. Amino acids: CASRQWNTEAFF.

Note on this clonotype: This could be a read error, since a much larger clone is one nucleotide away. The V gene is TRBV20-1, the J gene TRBJ2-3; the match to TRBD2 covers 8 bases. Germline V gene data show CDR1 as DFQATT and CDR2 as SNEGSKA (reference sequence). This CDR3 has 17 amino acids. The V and J ends lost 2 bases and 7 bases, in that order; junction bases with no gene match: 17. The CDR3 loop is CSARLPRGAGAGYTQYF. DNA for the CDR3: TGCAGTGCTAGACTTCCCCGGGGAGCGGGAGCCGGGTATACGCAGTATTTT.

This chain uses TRBV5-1 with TRBJ2-5; TRBD2 might be the D (5 bases). Germline V gene data show CDR1 as SGHRS and CDR2 as YFSETQ. V was cut by 7 bases and J by 2 bases, with 9 bases left in between. The CDR3 spans 12 residues. The CDR3 is CASAGSQETQYF. In nucleotides, the CDR3 is TGCGCCAGCGCGGGCTCACAAGAGACCCAGTACTTC.

The chain carries TRBV12-3 or TRBV12-4 and TRBJ1-3, with TRBD1 identical over 7 bases. V dropped 4 bases and J dropped 7; count of bases not matched to a gene: 13. The CDR3 runs to 16 residues. The DNA for the CDR3 is TGTGCCAGCAGTTCACCGGACAGGCCCCTAAGCAACACCATATATTTT. This gives the protein CASSSPDRPLSNTIYF.

This clonotype was counted only a few times. The rearrangement links TRBV28 to TRBJ2-5, with TRBD1 matching over 10 bases. The germline gives CDR1 MDHEN, CDR2 SYDVKM. This CDR3 is built from 15 residues. The V segment lost 5 bases and the J segment 5 bases; nucleotides outside the gene matches: 8. The CDR3 DNA is TGTGCCAGCAGTCCCGACAGGGGGCAAGGGGAGACCCAGTACTTC. Its translation: CASSPDRGQGETQYF.

There are a few counts of this clonotype. This sequence joins TRBV7-9 and TRBJ1-5; D uncertain. There are 15 residues in the CDR3. V was cut by 1 base and J by 0 bases, with 7 bases left in between. Germline CDR1 and CDR2: SEHNR and FQNEAQ (reference sequence). CDR3 in DNA: TGTGCCAGCAGCTTAGGCACATCTAGCAATCAGCCCCAGCATTTT. Its translation: CASSLGTSSNQPQHF.

This rearrangement joins TRBV12-3 or TRBV12-4 to TRBJ2-5; no clear D. This CDR3 contains 13 residues. With 5 bases removed from V and 5 bases from J, the gap between germline ends came to 12 bases. CDR3 sequence reads: CASSNGGTETQYF. As DNA, the CDR3 is TGTGCCAGCAGTAATGGTGGCACGGAGACCCAGTACTTC.

The chain carries TRBV5-5 and TRBJ2-7, with D possibly being TRBD1 (6 bases). This CDR3 is 14 amino acids long. The V and J ends lost 1 base and 0 bases respectively, with 8 bases between them. Looked up from germline, CDR1 is SGHKS and CDR2 is YYEKEE (reference sequence). CDR3 nucleotide sequence: TGTGCCAGCAGCTTGACAGGGAGCTCCTACGAGCAGTACTTC. Translated, it gives CASSLTGSSYEQYF.

This clonotype is medium-sized within its sample. The chain is built from TRBV7-2 and TRBJ1-2, with D unresolved. The CDR3 has 16 residues. Trimming removed 6 bases at V and 1 base at J, with 18 bases between. Germline V gene lookup returns CDR1 SGHTA and CDR2 FQGNSA. DNA for the CDR3: TGTGCCAGCAGTCTACACATCGACCGATTTAACTATGGCTACACCTTC. Encoded protein: CASSLHIDRFNYGYTF.

In its sample, this clonotype was seen many times. V is TRBV5-5 and J is TRBJ2-1, with TRBD1 matching 7 bases. Per the germline V gene, CDR1 is SGHKS and CDR2 is YYEKEE (reference sequence). There are 14 residues in the CDR3. V gave up 5 bases and J gave up 5 bases; unmatched junction bases: 7. CDR3 nucleotide sequence: TGTGCCAGCAGTCAACAGGGGCGGGACAATGAGCAGTTCTTC. It encodes CASSQQGRDNEQFF.

This chain connects TRBV6-2 or TRBV6-3 to TRBJ2-7, with a weak D call TRBD2 (6 bases). The length of the CDR3 is 14 residues. In germline, CDR1 is MNHEY, CDR2 SVGEGT. The V gene lost 6 bases and the J gene lost 7 bases, with 19 bases spanning the gap. The CDR3 is CASSRLSGLGEQYF. CDR3 DNA sequence: TGTGCCAGCAGCCGACTTAGCGGCCTAGGTGAGCAGTACTTC.

The chain employs TRBV5-6 and TRBJ1-3; D remains unclear. This CDR3 contains 13 residues. Deletions cut 7 bases from V and 0 bases from J, with 8 bases between. CDR1 is SGHDT, CDR2 YYEEEE, per germline. The CDR3 loop is CASAGFSGNTIYF. CDR3 in DNA: TGTGCCAGCGCCGGTTTCTCTGGAAACACCATATATTTT. The variable domain in full, completed from reference TRBV5-6 and TRBJ1-3, reads DAGVTQSPTHLIKTRGQQVTLRCSPKSGHDTVSWYQQALGQGPQFIFQYYEEEERQRGNFPDRFSGHQFPNYSSELNVNALLLGDSALYLCASAGFSGNTIYFGEGSWLTVV.

The chain employs TRBV7-6 and TRBJ2-5; TRBD1 aligns across 7 bases. The CDR3 runs 13 residues. Per the germline V gene, CDR1 is SGHVS and CDR2 is FNYEAQ. V lost 5 bases, J lost 9 bases, and 9 bases stayed unmatched. CDR3 DNA sequence: TGTGCCAGCAGCCCGACAGGGAGAACGTCCCAGTACTTC. Its protein is CASSPTGRTSQYF.

V is TRBV7-2 and J is TRBJ2-2; TRBD2 matches 11 bases. The CDR3 loop spans 17 amino acids. Trimming cost V 5 bases and J 1 base; bases outside gene matches: 6. Germline V lookup: CDR1 SGHTA, CDR2 FQGNSA. Here the CDR3 DNA reads TGTGCCAGCAGCCCTCTAGCGGGGGGACTGAACACCGGGGAGCTGTTTTTT. It translates to CASSPLAGGLNTGELFF.

This clonotype was recorded many times. V and J are TRBV6-1 and TRBJ2-7, with 7 bases aligning to TRBD2. CDR1 is MNHNS and CDR2 is SASEGT in the germline V gene. V lost 6 bases and J lost 3; bases outside the gene matches: 8. CDR3 length: 14 residues. The CDR3 DNA sequence: TGTGCCAGCAGCCCGTGGGTAGCGGGCTACGAGCAGTACTTC. It translates to CASSPWVAGYEQYF.

This clonotype was detected a few times. The chain employs TRBV28 and TRBJ2-7, with D tentatively TRBD2 (6 bases). Looked up from germline, CDR1 is MDHEN and CDR2 is SYDVKM. This CDR3 has 15 amino acids. The ends were cut back, 5 bases at V and 6 bases at J, with 20 bases in the middle. The CDR3 DNA is TGTGCCAGCAGTCCCGGGGTAGCGGCTAAGTTCGAGCAGTACTTC. Protein product: CASSPGVAAKFEQYF.

The rearrangement links TRBV6-5 to TRBJ1-2; 7 nucleotides agree with TRBD1. V dropped 7 bases and J dropped 7; count of bases not matched to a gene: 6. Germline values: CDR1 MNHEY, CDR2 SVGAGI. The CDR3 totals 12 residues. The CDR3 is CASTLTGTGYTF. CDR3 coding DNA: TGTGCCAGCACCCTGACAGGGACTGGCTACACCTTC.

Remarks on this clonotype: A read error may account for a junction end that differs from germline. The chain uses TRBV10-1 and TRBJ2-5, with D possibly called TRBD1 or TRBD2 (5 bases each). Germline-derived CDR1 and CDR2 are WNHNN and SYGVQD (reference sequence). CDR3 size: 19 residues. CDR3 bases: TGCGCCAGCAGTGAGTCTCGAGGGGCCCCGATGGCGGACCACGAGACCCAGTACTTC. Translation: CASSESRGAPMADHETQYF.